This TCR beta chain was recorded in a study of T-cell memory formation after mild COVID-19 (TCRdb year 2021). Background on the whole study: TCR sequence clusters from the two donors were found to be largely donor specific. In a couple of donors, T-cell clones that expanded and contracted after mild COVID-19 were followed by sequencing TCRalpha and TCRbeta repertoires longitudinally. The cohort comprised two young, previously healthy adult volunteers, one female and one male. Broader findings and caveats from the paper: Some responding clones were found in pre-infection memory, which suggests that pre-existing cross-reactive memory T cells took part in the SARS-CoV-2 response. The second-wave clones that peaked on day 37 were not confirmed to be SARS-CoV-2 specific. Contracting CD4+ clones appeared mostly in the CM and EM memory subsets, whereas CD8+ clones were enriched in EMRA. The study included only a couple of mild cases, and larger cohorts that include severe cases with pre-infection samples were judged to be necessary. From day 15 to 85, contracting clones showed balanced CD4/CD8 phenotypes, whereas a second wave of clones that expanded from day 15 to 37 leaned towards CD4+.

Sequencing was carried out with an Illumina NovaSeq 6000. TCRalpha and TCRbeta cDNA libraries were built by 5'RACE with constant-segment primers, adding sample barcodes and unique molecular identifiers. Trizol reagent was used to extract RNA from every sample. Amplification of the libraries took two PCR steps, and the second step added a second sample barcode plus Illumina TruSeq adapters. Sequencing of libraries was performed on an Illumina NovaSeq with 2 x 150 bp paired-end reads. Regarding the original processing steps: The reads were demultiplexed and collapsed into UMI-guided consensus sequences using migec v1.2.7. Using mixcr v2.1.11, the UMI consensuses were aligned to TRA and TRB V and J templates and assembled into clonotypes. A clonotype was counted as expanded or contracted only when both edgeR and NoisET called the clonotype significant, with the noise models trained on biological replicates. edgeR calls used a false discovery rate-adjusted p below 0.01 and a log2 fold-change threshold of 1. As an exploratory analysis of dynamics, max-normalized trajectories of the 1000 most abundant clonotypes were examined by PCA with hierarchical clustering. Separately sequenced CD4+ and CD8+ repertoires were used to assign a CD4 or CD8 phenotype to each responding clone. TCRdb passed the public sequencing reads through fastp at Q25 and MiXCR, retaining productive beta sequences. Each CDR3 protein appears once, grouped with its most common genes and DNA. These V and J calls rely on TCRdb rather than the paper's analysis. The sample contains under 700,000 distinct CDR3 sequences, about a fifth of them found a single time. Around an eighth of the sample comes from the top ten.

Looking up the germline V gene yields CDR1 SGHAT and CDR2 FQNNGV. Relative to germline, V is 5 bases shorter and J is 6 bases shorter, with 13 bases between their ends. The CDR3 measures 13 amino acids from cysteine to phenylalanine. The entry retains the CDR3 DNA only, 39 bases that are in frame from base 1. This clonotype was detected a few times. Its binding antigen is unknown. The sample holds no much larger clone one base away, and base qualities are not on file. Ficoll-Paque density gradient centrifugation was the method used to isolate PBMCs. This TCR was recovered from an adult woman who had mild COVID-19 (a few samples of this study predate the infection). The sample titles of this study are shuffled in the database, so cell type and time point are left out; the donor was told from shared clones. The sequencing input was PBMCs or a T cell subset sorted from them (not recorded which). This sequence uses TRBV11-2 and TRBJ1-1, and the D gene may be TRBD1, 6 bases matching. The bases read TGTGCCAGCAGCGCCCGCGGGGGCTCTGAAGCTTTCTTT. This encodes CASSARGGSEAFF.